These 10 T cell receptor beta chains came from one sample sequenced in a study of shared clonotypes between healthy human individuals. Assay: immunoSEQ multiplex PCR; the TCRdb copy retains only in-frame clones and omits some. The sample consists of about half a million clones, around 80% of them appearing once. Sequencing was carried out using PBMCs. The receptors stem from a woman aged 40 to 50 in good health. Some clones in this sample may be carry-over from other donors' samples.

V usage is TRBV5-4 and J usage is TRBJ2-3, with 12 nucleotides matching TRBD2. CDR1 and CDR2 (germline): SGHNT, YYREEE (reference sequence). Trimming took 4 bases from V and 6 from J; bases not matched to a gene: 6. The length of the CDR3 is 15 residues. The CDR3 reads CASSQLAGGSDTQYF. The CDR3 bases are TGTGCCAGCAGCCAACTAGCGGGAGGATCTGATACGCAGTATTTT.

The rearrangement uses TRBV2 and TRBJ2-3; D possibly corresponds to TRBD1 (5 bases). V lost 2 bases and J lost 8, with 8 bases in between. CDR1 SNHLY and CDR2 FYNNEI come from the germline V gene. The CDR3 spans 12 residues. The CDR3 coding sequence is TGTGCCAGCAGTGAAAGGGGTCTTACGCAGTATTTT. Protein: CASSERGLTQYF.

The chain is built from TRBV11-2 and TRBJ2-1; 8 bases are shared with TRBD2. Looked up from germline, CDR1 is SGHAT and CDR2 is FQNNGV. V was pared by 5 bases and J by 5 bases, with 8 bases of the junction left unmatched. The CDR3 covers 15 residues. The DNA of the CDR3 is TGTGCCAGCAGCCTCCGGACGGGAGGGAACAATGAGCAGTTCTTC. This encodes CASSLRTGGNNEQFF.

CDR3 DNA sequence: TGCAGCGTTGAAGATCGGCGGACAGGTCGGCGTGGAGAGACCCAGTACTTC. Protein sequence: CSVEDRRTGRRGETQYF. The chain couples TRBV29-1 to TRBJ2-5, with 7 bases aligning to TRBD1. The V gene's germline CDR1 is SQVTM and CDR2 ANQGSEA. V lost 0 bases, J lost 4 bases, and 14 bases stayed unmatched. The length of the CDR3 is 17 residues.

A few counts support this clone. The CDR3 region is CASTGSGYGYTF. The CDR3 DNA reads as TGTGCCAGCACCGGATCGGGTTATGGCTACACCTTC. The chain has TRBV2 and TRBJ1-2; no clear D gene. The germline gives CDR1 SNHLY, CDR2 FYNNEI. Trimming cost V 7 bases and J 5 bases, with 11 bases left between them. CDR3 length: 12 amino acids.

The rearrangement joins TRBV2 to TRBJ2-5; D unclear. Germline V gene sequence: CDR1 SNHLY, CDR2 FYNNEI. CDR3 length: 12 amino acids. Trimming shortened V by 6 bases and J by 1 base, and 6 bases separated the two germline ends. Written as DNA, the CDR3 is TGTGCCAGCAGGGAGCTCCAAGAGACCCAGTACTTC. Translated: CASRELQETQYF.

The count of this clone is one. The chain joins TRBV19 to TRBJ2-1; D is perhaps TRBD2 (6 bases). Trimming took 3 bases from V and 1 from J, leaving 10 bases between them. This CDR3 has 15 amino acids. The V gene's germline CDR1 is LNHDA and CDR2 SQIVND (reference sequence). The CDR3 DNA reads as TGTGCCAGTAGTATTGAGGCGGGGTCCTACAATGAGCAGTTCTTC. Translation: CASSIEAGSYNEQFF.

The chain combines TRBV19 with TRBJ1-1, with D unresolved. There are 10 residues in the CDR3. Trimming took 6 bases from V and 1 from J, leaving 0 bases between them. Germline CDR1 is LNHDA and CDR2 is SQIVND (reference sequence). CDR3 loop: CASRNTEAFF. DNA of the CDR3: TGTGCCAGTAGGAACACTGAAGCTTTCTTT.

The chain has TRBV5-1 and TRBJ1-4; 9 positions match TRBD1. CDR3 length: 14 amino acids. V gave up 3 bases and J gave up 8 bases; unmatched junction bases: 5. Germline-derived CDR1 and CDR2 are SGHRS and YFSETQ. CDR3 loop: CASSWTGEREKLFF. In DNA form, the CDR3 reads TGCGCCAGCAGCTGGACAGGGGAAAGGGAAAAACTGTTTTTT.

The V and J genes are TRBV7-3 and TRBJ2-1; no definite D call. This CDR3 contains 15 residues. With 2 bases removed from V and 5 bases from J, the gap between germline ends came to 13 bases. CDR1 and CDR2 (germline): SGHTA, FQGTGA. The CDR3 loop reads CASSLPGRTNNEQFF. CDR3 nucleotides: TGTGCCAGCAGCTTACCTGGACGAACCAACAATGAGCAGTTCTTC.